These 25 T cell receptor beta chains came from one sample sequenced in a study of blood T cell repertoires in COVID-19. Some clones are missing from TCRdb's copy, which holds only in-frame ones; the method was immunoSEQ multiplex PCR. The sample lists under 150,000 clones, around four fifths occurring once. Sample: peripheral blood. All receptors derive from a woman aged 35 to 49 with active or convalescent COVID-19.

V gene TRBV19 combines with J gene TRBJ1-6; D remains unclear. There are 13 residues in the CDR3. CDR1 LNHDA and CDR2 SQIVND come from the germline V gene (reference sequence). Trimming took 10 bases from V and 0 from J, leaving 7 bases between them. CDR3 DNA sequence: TGTGCCACCGGGGACTCCTATAATTCACCCCTCCACTTT. It specifies CATGDSYNSPLHF.

On this clone itself: Additional DNA sequences in this sample encode the identical CDR3. The rearrangement links TRBV9 to TRBJ1-6; 9 bases fit TRBD1. The CDR3 extends over 15 amino acids. Germline V gives CDR1 SGDLS, CDR2 YYNGEE. The trim removed 1 base at V and 6 bases at J, leaving 2 bases unmatched. The CDR3 region is CASSVSGQGNSPLHF. CDR3 sequence (DNA): TGTGCCAGCAGCGTATCGGGACAGGGTAATTCACCCCTCCACTTT. The full variable domain, its missing parts supplied by reference TRBV9 and TRBJ1-6, is DSGVTQTPKHLITATGQRVTLRCSPRSGDLSVYWYQQSLDQGLQFLIQYYNGEERAKGNILERFSAQQFPDLHSELNLSSLELGDSALYFCASSVSGQGNSPLHFGNGTRLTVT.

The chain uses TRBV30 and TRBJ1-1; D uncertain. Germline V gene sequence: CDR1 GTSNPN, CDR2 SVGIG (reference sequence). V lost 3 bases and J 4 bases, leaving 12 bases between the germline ends. The CDR3 runs 13 residues. In nucleotides, the CDR3 is TGTGCCTGGAGCGTACCCTATTTCACTGAAGCTTTCTTT. Translation: CAWSVPYFTEAFF.

The J gene is TRBJ2-1, the V gene TRBV6-2 or TRBV6-3, with 10 bases aligning to TRBD2. This CDR3 is built from 15 residues. V was clipped by 2 bases and J by 6 bases; unmatched bases: 4. Germline CDR1 reads MNHEY; CDR2 reads SVGEGT. The CDR3 sequence: CASSYRASGSNEQFF. The CDR3 nucleotides are TGTGCCAGCAGTTACAGGGCTAGCGGGAGCAATGAGCAGTTCTTC.

The CDR3: CASSLGQPTNEKLFF. The DNA of the CDR3 is TGTGCCAGCAGCTTAGGACAGCCAACTAATGAAAAACTGTTTTTT. This chain connects TRBV7-8 to TRBJ1-4; perhaps TRBD1 as D (5 bases). V was shortened by 1 base and J by 0 bases, with 6 bases between the two germline ends. Germline CDR1 and CDR2: SGHVS and FQNEAQ. The CDR3 covers 15 residues.

The count of this clone is one. The genes are TRBV5-4 and TRBJ1-2, with 10 bases lining up with TRBD1. The CDR3 runs 15 residues. V was clipped by 3 bases and J by 4 bases; unmatched bases: 6. Looked up from germline, CDR1 is SGHNT and CDR2 is YYREEE (reference sequence). The CDR3 loop reads CASSYRQGASYGYTF. CDR3 nucleotides: TGTGCCAGCAGCTACCGACAGGGGGCGAGCTATGGCTACACCTTC.

This sequence joins TRBV7-9 and TRBJ1-1; D is unclear. This CDR3 region has 14 residues. Germline V gene data show CDR1 as SEHNR and CDR2 as FQNEAQ (reference sequence). Deletions cut 8 bases from V and 0 bases from J, with 13 bases between. CDR3 sequence: CASSNAGMNTEAFF. The DNA for the CDR3 is TGTGCCAGCTCGAATGCGGGCATGAACACTGAAGCTTTCTTT. The full variable domain, completed using reference TRBV7-9 and TRBJ1-1, is DTGVSQNPRHKITKRGQNVTFRCDPISEHNRLYWYRQTLGQGPEFLTYFQNEAQLEKSRLLSDRFSAERPKGSFSTLEIQRTEQGDSAMYLCASSNAGMNTEAFFGQGTRLTVV.

The chain couples TRBV7-2 to TRBJ1-2, with a tentative D call TRBD1 (5 bases). CDR1 SGHTA and CDR2 FQGNSA come from the germline V gene. V gave up 1 base and J gave up 3 bases, with 12 bases separating them. The CDR3 is 15 amino acids. For the CDR3, the DNA is TGTGCCAGCAGCTTAGTTGGCAGGGCGGACTATGGCTACACCTTC. Translated, it gives CASSLVGRADYGYTF.

This clone showed up just once. The rearrangement joins TRBV3-1 (or the pseudogene TRBV3-2) to TRBJ2-7; TRBD2 matches 10 bases. This CDR3 region has 18 residues. The germline gives CDR1 LGHDT, CDR2 YNNKEL (reference sequence). The V and J ends lost 0 bases and 0 bases, in that order; junction bases with no gene match: 8. The CDR3 DNA is TGTGCCAGCAGCCAAGAGAGGCTAGCGGGGGACCGCTCCTACGAGCAGTACTTC. It translates to CASSQERLAGDRSYEQYF.

The V and J genes are TRBV15 and TRBJ1-4, with TRBD1 as a possible D gene (5 bases). The germline CDR1 and CDR2 sequences are LNHNV and YYDKDF (reference sequence). The length of the CDR3 is 16 residues. Deletions cut 5 bases from V and 0 bases from J, with 13 bases between. The CDR3 spells CATSYGLGATNEKLFF. In nucleotides, the CDR3 is TGTGCCACCAGCTATGGTCTAGGGGCAACTAATGAAAAACTGTTTTTT.

The V gene is TRBV28, the J gene TRBJ1-6, with 10 bases identical to TRBD1. This CDR3 spans 15 amino acids. Germline V gene sequence: CDR1 MDHEN, CDR2 SYDVKM. V shed 6 bases and J 14 bases; nucleotides not matched to a gene: 13. CDR3 coding DNA: TGTGCCAGCAGGGAAGGGGGGACAGGGGATCCGGCCCTCCACTTT. Its protein is CASREGGTGDPALHF.

The chain recombines TRBV30 with TRBJ1-2; TRBD1 matches at 8 bases. The germline V gene encodes CDR1 GTSNPN and CDR2 SVGIG (reference sequence). The ends lost 4 bases at V and 5 bases at J; junction bases unmatched: 12. The CDR3 consists of 15 residues. CDR3 loop: CAWTKGRGQWYGYTF. In nucleotides, the CDR3 is TGTGCCTGGACAAAGGGCAGGGGGCAGTGGTATGGCTACACCTTC.

The chain carries TRBV5-1 and TRBJ2-3; TRBD2 is a possible D gene (5 bases). V lost 3 bases and J lost 0, with 17 bases in between. The CDR3 consists of 17 residues. Germline V gives CDR1 SGHRS, CDR2 YFSETQ. The CDR3 protein is CASSWRGRSTSTDTQYF. The CDR3 DNA is TGCGCCAGCAGCTGGCGCGGGCGGTCCACTAGCACAGATACGCAGTATTTT.

The CDR3 region is CASSPPGLTLVGAFF. The CDR3 DNA reads TGTGCCAGCTCACCCCCGGGTCTTACTTTAGTTGGAGCTTTCTTT. This chain joins TRBV18 and TRBJ1-1; D call uncertain. Germline-derived CDR1 and CDR2 are KGHSH and LQKENI. This CDR3 is 15 amino acids long. Trimming took off 3 bases at V and 10 bases at J, with 21 bases between the two ends. The entire variable domain, with the rest obtained from reference TRBV18 and TRBJ1-1, is as follows: NAGVMQNPRHLVRRRGQEARLRCSPMKGHSHVYWYRQLPEEGLKFMVYLQKENIIDESGMPKERFSAEFPKEGPSILRIQQVVRGDSAAYFCASSPPGLTLVGAFFGQGTRLTVV.

V and J are TRBV3-1 (or the pseudogene TRBV3-2) and TRBJ1-1; D is undetermined. There are 14 residues in the CDR3. Trimming removed 3 bases at V and 1 base at J, with 9 bases between. Germline loops: CDR1 LGHDT, CDR2 YNNKEL (reference sequence). The CDR3 loop reads CASSHNSRNTEAFF. CDR3 bases: TGTGCCAGCAGCCACAACAGTAGGAACACTGAAGCTTTCTTT.

CDR3 sequence: CASSLNRDPNEKLFF. Here the CDR3 DNA reads TGTGCCAGCAGTCTGAACAGGGATCCTAATGAAAAACTGTTTTTT. This chain joins TRBV28 and TRBJ1-4, with D perhaps matching TRBD1 (6 bases). CDR3 length: 15 amino acids. Trimming removed 5 bases from V and 3 bases from J, with 13 bases in between. CDR1 MDHEN and CDR2 SYDVKM come from the germline V gene.

This sequence joins TRBV7-9 and TRBJ2-3; D might be TRBD2 (5 bases). V was clipped by 5 bases and J by 3 bases, with 15 bases between them. The CDR3 runs to 15 residues. Germline V gene data show CDR1 as SEHNR and CDR2 as FQNEAQ (reference sequence). The DNA of the CDR3 is TGTGCCAGCAGCGCCCGGGGAGATTATACAGATACGCAGTATTTT. Translated: CASSARGDYTDTQYF.

In this sample, this clone turned up once. The V and J genes are TRBV5-1 and TRBJ2-7; 10 positions match TRBD2. Germline V lookup: CDR1 SGHRS, CDR2 YFSETQ. The CDR3 has 15 amino acids. V shed 1 base and J 3 bases; nucleotides not matched to a gene: 4. The CDR3 coding sequence is TGCGCCAGCAGCTTGTTGCCTAGCGGGAGCTACGAGCAGTACTTC. Its protein product is CASSLLPSGSYEQYF. Full variable domain (remainder filled in from reference TRBV5-1 and TRBJ2-7): KAGVTQTPRYLIKTRGQQVTLSCSPISGHRSVSWYQQTPGQGLQFLFEYFSETQRNKGNFPGRFSGRQFSNSRSEMNVSTLELGDSALYLCASSLLPSGSYEQYFGPGTRLTVT.

The genes are TRBV25-1 and TRBJ2-3; TRBD2 matches at 7 bases. V was clipped by 3 bases and J by 5 bases; unmatched bases: 11. Per germline, CDR1 MGHDK and CDR2 SYGVNS. This CDR3 contains 16 residues. CDR3 in DNA: TGTGCCAGCAGTGAGGGGGAGGGGAGGGAGCTAGATACGCAGTATTTT. Protein sequence: CASSEGEGRELDTQYF.

The chain employs TRBV14 and TRBJ1-5, with a possible D match to TRBD1 (5 bases). This CDR3 spans 15 amino acids. Germline CDR1 and CDR2: SGHDN and FVKESK. V was trimmed by 4 bases and J by 0 bases, leaving 10 bases between them. In DNA, the CDR3 is TGTGCCAGCAGCCTCAGGGATTATAGCAATCAGCCCCAGCATTTT. As protein: CASSLRDYSNQPQHF.

This clone was seen just once. J is TRBJ2-7 and V is TRBV27; 8 bases line up with TRBD2. The germline CDR1 and CDR2 sequences are MNHEY and SMNVEV (reference sequence). The CDR3 extends over 14 amino acids. J was trimmed by 7 bases and V by 6 bases; bases with no gene match: 11. This chain's CDR3 is CASSDRGGPEEQYF. The CDR3 nucleotides are TGTGCCAGCAGCGACCGGGGGGGCCCGGAGGAGCAGTACTTC.

The count of this clone is one. This sequence joins TRBV27 and TRBJ2-3, with 11 bases lining up with TRBD1. Germline loops: CDR1 MNHEY, CDR2 SMNVEV (reference sequence). This CDR3 region has 14 residues. The trim removed 10 bases at V and 3 bases at J, leaving 6 bases unmatched. The CDR3 here is CATARDRGTDTQYF. The CDR3 bases are TGTGCCACCGCCCGGGACAGGGGGACAGATACGCAGTATTTT.

The rearrangement uses TRBV3-1 (or the pseudogene TRBV3-2) and TRBJ1-1; TRBD1 aligns across 10 bases. Trimming took 5 bases from V and 4 from J; bases not matched to a gene: 7. The CDR3 consists of 15 residues. CDR1 is LGHDT, CDR2 YNNKEL, per germline (reference sequence). The CDR3 reads CASSVRDRGGTEAFF. CDR3 in DNA: TGTGCCAGCAGCGTCCGGGACAGGGGTGGCACTGAAGCTTTCTTT.

The chain employs TRBV21-1 and TRBJ2-3; TRBD1, as called in the table, went unchecked against the DNA. TRBV21-1 is deemed a pseudogene. The CDR3 is made up of 16 amino acids. CDR3 protein: CASSTGQGFIRDTQYF. In DNA, the CDR3 is TGTGCCAGCAGCACGGGACAGGGGTTTATTAGAGATACGCAGTATTTT.

The V call is TRBV5-4, the J call TRBJ2-5, with 8 bases fitting TRBD2. The CDR3 contains 16 residues. Looked up from germline, CDR1 is SGHNT and CDR2 is YYREEE (reference sequence). V lost 7 bases and J lost 0; bases outside the gene matches: 11. The CDR3 here is CASGKVGLGNQETQYF. CDR3 bases: TGTGCCAGCGGAAAGGTGGGACTAGGAAACCAAGAGACCCAGTACTTC.